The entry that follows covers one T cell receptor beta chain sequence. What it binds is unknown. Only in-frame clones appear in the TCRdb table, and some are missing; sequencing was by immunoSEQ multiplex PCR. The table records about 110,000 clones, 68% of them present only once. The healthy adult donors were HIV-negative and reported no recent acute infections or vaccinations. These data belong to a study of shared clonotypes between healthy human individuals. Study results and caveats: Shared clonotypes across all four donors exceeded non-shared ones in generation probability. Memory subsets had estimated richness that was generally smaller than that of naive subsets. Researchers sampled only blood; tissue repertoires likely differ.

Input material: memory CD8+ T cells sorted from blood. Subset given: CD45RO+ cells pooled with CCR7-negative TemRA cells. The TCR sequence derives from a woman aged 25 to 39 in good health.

CDR3 region: CASSFASTIPYEQYF. The DNA of the CDR3 is TGTGCCAGCAGCTTCGCGAGCACAATCCCCTACGAGCAGTACTTC. The rearrangement uses TRBV13 and TRBJ2-7; D is ambiguous. Per germline, CDR1 PRHDT and CDR2 FYEKMQ (reference sequence). This CDR3 is 15 amino acids long. Trimming pared 3 bases from V and 2 bases from J, leaving 14 bases between. Full variable domain (rest looked up from reference TRBV13 and TRBJ2-7): AAGVIQSPRHLIKEKRETATLKCYPIPRHDTVYWYQQGPGQDPQFLISFYEKMQSDKGSIPDRFSAQQFSDYHSELNMSSLELGDSALYFCASSFASTIPYEQYFGPGTRLTVT.